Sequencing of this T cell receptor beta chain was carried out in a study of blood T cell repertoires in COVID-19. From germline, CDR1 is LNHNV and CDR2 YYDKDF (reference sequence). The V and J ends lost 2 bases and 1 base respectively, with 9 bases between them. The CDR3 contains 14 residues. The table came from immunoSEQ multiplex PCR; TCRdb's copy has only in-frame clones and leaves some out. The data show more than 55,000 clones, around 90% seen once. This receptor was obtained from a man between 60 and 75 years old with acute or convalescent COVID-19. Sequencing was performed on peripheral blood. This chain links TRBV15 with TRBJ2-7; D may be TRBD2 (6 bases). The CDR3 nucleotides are TGTGCCACCAGCAGACACCGGGAGTCCTACGAGCAGTACTTC. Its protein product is CATSRHRESYEQYF.